Listed here are 26 T cell receptor beta chains from one sample, sequenced in a study of T cell responses to AZD1222 COVID-19 vaccine. Sequenced by immunoSEQ multiplex PCR; TCRdb stores in-frame clones only, minus some. This table has around 130,000 clones, approximately 93% appearing once. The sample in question was peripheral blood, obtained on day 0 of AZD1222 vaccination. Receptors were obtained from an adult in good health.

The rearrangement uses TRBV6-1 and TRBJ2-4; 10 nucleotides line up with TRBD1. This CDR3 has 14 amino acids. Trimming at V came to 1 base and at J to 8 bases, leaving 2 bases not matched to a gene. Germline lookup yields CDR1 MNHNS and CDR2 SASEGT. The CDR3 bases are TGTGCCAGCAGTGAAGGACAGGGGGCGCACATTCAGTACTTC. Residues: CASSEGQGAHIQYF.

This sequence joins TRBV4-2 and TRBJ2-1, with 10 bases lining up with TRBD2. The germline CDR1 and CDR2 sequences are LGHNA and YNFKEQ. The CDR3 sequence is 16 residues long. V shed 4 bases and J 7 bases; nucleotides not matched to a gene: 10. CDR3 sequence: CASSLGERGGRNEQFF. The CDR3 DNA follows: TGTGCCAGCAGCCTCGGGGAGCGGGGGGGCAGGAATGAGCAGTTCTTC.

The chain carries TRBV27 and TRBJ2-1; 12 bases match TRBD2. Looked up from germline, CDR1 is MNHEY and CDR2 is SMNVEV (reference sequence). CDR3 length: 18 amino acids. V trimming: 2 bases; J trimming: 5 bases; junction bases outside the gene matches: 10. CDR3 protein: CASSLGLAGGPGHNEQFF. The CDR3 coding sequence is TGTGCCAGCAGTTTAGGTCTAGCGGGGGGGCCGGGCCACAATGAGCAGTTCTTC.

In its sample, this clone was seen once. This chain joins TRBV25-1 and TRBJ1-1; TRBD1 might be the D (6 bases). There are 14 residues in the CDR3. The germline V gene has CDR1 MGHDK and CDR2 SYGVNS. The ends were cut back, 5 bases at V and 8 bases at J, with 18 bases in the middle. The DNA of the CDR3 is TGTGCCAGCAGTTATGGTAGGGGGAGATCGGAAGCTTTCTTT. It is translated as CASSYGRGRSEAFF.

The V and J genes are TRBV4-2 and TRBJ2-2; D is unresolved. V lost 4 bases and J lost 1, with 13 bases in between. Germline-derived CDR1 and CDR2 are LGHNA and YNFKEQ. This CDR3 is built from 16 residues. CDR3 DNA: TGTGCCAGCAGCCGACGAATGGGCCTGAACACCGGGGAGCTGTTTTTT. Translating gives CASSRRMGLNTGELFF.

V gene TRBV18 combines with J gene TRBJ2-3; no firm D call. The ends were cut back, 6 bases at V and 6 bases at J, with 7 bases in the middle. The CDR3 is made up of 11 amino acids. Per germline, CDR1 KGHSH and CDR2 LQKENI. The CDR3 nucleotides are TGTGCCAGCTCCCAGACGGATACGCAGTATTTT. Residues: CASSQTDTQYF.

The rearrangement links TRBV3-1 (or the pseudogene TRBV3-2) to TRBJ2-7; D possibly corresponds to TRBD2 (6 bases). Trimming removed 4 bases at V and 3 bases at J, with 25 bases between. The CDR3 length is 18 residues. Germline loops: CDR1 LGHDT, CDR2 YNNKEL (reference sequence). The CDR3 region is CASSRTGRTGDHRYEQYF. The CDR3 coding sequence is TGTGCCAGCAGCCGAACCGGGAGAACGGGAGACCACCGCTACGAGCAGTACTTC.

V is TRBV6-6 and J is TRBJ2-7, with D uncertain. The CDR3 is made up of 11 amino acids. The germline V gene has CDR1 MNHNY and CDR2 SVGAGI (reference sequence). The ends were cut back, 6 bases at V and 6 bases at J, with 9 bases in the middle. CDR3 DNA: TGTGCCAGCAGCCCTGGGCGCGAGCAGTACTTC. Translation gives CASSPGREQYF.

The J gene is TRBJ2-5, the V gene TRBV7-9; TRBD1 is a possible D gene (5 bases). Trimming shortened V by 5 bases and J by 7 bases, and 17 bases separated the two germline ends. From germline, CDR1 is SEHNR and CDR2 FQNEAQ (reference sequence). The CDR3 covers 14 residues. The CDR3 reads CASSTGHPLGTQYF. For the CDR3, the DNA is TGTGCCAGCAGCACCGGACACCCCTTGGGGACCCAGTACTTC.

The chain carries TRBV6-5 and TRBJ1-5, with D possibly being TRBD1 (5 bases). This CDR3 is built from 13 residues. CDR1 and CDR2 from the germline V gene are MNHEY and SVGAGI. V gave up 7 bases and J gave up 6 bases, with 13 bases separating them. CDR3 DNA: TGTGCCAGCACCCCGGGGGAAGGTCAGCCCCAGCATTTT. Its translation is CASTPGEGQPQHF.

The J gene is TRBJ1-5, the V gene TRBV27; 7 nucleotides line up with TRBD1. CDR3 length equals 14 residues. Germline trimming cut 5 bases from V and 11 bases from J; bases unmatched to any gene: 12. CDR1 is MNHEY, CDR2 SMNVEV, per germline (reference sequence). CDR3 region: CASSPNPQGRAQHF. The CDR3 coding sequence is TGTGCCAGCAGTCCCAACCCACAGGGGAGAGCCCAGCATTTT.

The chain is built from TRBV5-6 and TRBJ2-1, with a tentative D call TRBD1 (7 bases). The CDR3 is 19 amino acids. Trimming shortened V by 2 bases and J by 6 bases, and 27 bases separated the two germline ends. Germline V gene data show CDR1 as SGHDT and CDR2 as YYEEEE. The CDR3 is CASSFLQGTGLRGTNEQFF. CDR3 nucleotides: TGTGCCAGCAGCTTCCTACAGGGGACGGGACTCCGGGGGACCAATGAGCAGTTCTTC.

The chain couples TRBV19 to TRBJ1-5; the match to TRBD1 covers 12 bases. CDR1 is LNHDA, CDR2 SQIVND, per germline (reference sequence). V was clipped by 6 bases and J by 4 bases; unmatched bases: 4. The CDR3 loop spans 15 amino acids. The CDR3 region is CASSWDRGPNQPQHF. The CDR3 region has the DNA TGTGCCAGTAGCTGGGACAGGGGGCCTAATCAGCCCCAGCATTTT.

The chain carries TRBV2 and TRBJ2-3; 7 nucleotides align to TRBD1. J lost 2 bases, V lost 8 bases, and 10 bases had no gene match. This CDR3 has 15 residues. CDR1 SNHLY and CDR2 FYNNEI come from the germline V gene. DNA of the CDR3: TGTGCCAGCGCCGGGACAGATCCTCTCACAGATACGCAGTATTTT. This gives the protein CASAGTDPLTDTQYF.

V and J are TRBV5-4 and TRBJ2-5; 9 bases line up with TRBD1. Germline V gives CDR1 SGHNT, CDR2 YYREEE (reference sequence). V was clipped by 8 bases and J by 4 bases; unmatched bases: 12. The CDR3 consists of 15 residues. The CDR3 spells CASQAQGQGPETQYF. CDR3 DNA: TGTGCCAGTCAAGCCCAGGGACAGGGCCCAGAGACCCAGTACTTC.

This chain links TRBV27 with TRBJ1-1; no firm D call. The CDR3 extends over 14 amino acids. Germline loops: CDR1 MNHEY, CDR2 SMNVEV (reference sequence). Deletions cut 0 bases from V and 1 base from J, with 6 bases between. CDR3 nucleotides: TGTGCCAGCAGTTTATCACTGGGGAACACTGAAGCTTTCTTT. It encodes CASSLSLGNTEAFF.

This clone is a singleton in its sample. The V gene is TRBV9, the J gene TRBJ1-1; D ambiguous. CDR1 is SGDLS and CDR2 is YYNGEE in the germline V gene. CDR3 size: 13 residues. Trimming pared 0 bases from V and 2 bases from J, leaving 5 bases between. As DNA, the CDR3 is TGTGCCAGCAGCGTAGCGGTTAACACTGAAGCTTTCTTT. Protein: CASSVAVNTEAFF.

V and J are TRBV19 and TRBJ1-1; no clear D. CDR1 LNHDA and CDR2 SQIVND come from the germline V gene (reference sequence). Trimming cost V 3 bases and J 1 base, with 6 bases left between them. CDR3 size: 13 residues. The CDR3, as DNA: TGTGCCAGTAGTATTATGGGGAACACTGAAGCTTTCTTT. As protein: CASSIMGNTEAFF. The full variable domain, in which reference TRBV19 and TRBJ1-1 provide the parts outside the CDR3, is DGGITQSPKYLFRKEGQNVTLSCEQNLNHDAMYWYRQDPGQGLRLIYYSQIVNDFQKGDIAEGYSVSREKKESFPLTVTSAQKNPTAFYLCASSIMGNTEAFFGQGTRLTVV.

The V and J genes are TRBV10-1 and TRBJ2-7; D possibly corresponds to TRBD1 (6 bases). V shed 3 bases and J shed 3 bases, with 9 bases lying between them. There are 13 residues in the CDR3. Germline lookup yields CDR1 WNHNN and CDR2 SYGVQD (reference sequence). The CDR3 region is CASSDSTGYEQYF. The CDR3 nucleotides are TGCGCCAGCAGTGATTCGACAGGCTACGAGCAGTACTTC.

The DNA for the CDR3 is TGTGCCAGCAGCTTGGGCTATGGCTACACCTTC. Its translation is CASSLGYGYTF. The gene calls are TRBV5-8 and TRBJ1-2, with unresolved D. The CDR3 runs to 11 residues. Trimming removed 0 bases from V and 4 bases from J, with 1 base in between. CDR1 is SGHTS and CDR2 is YDEGEE in the germline V gene.

The gene calls are TRBV5-1 and TRBJ1-4; 7 nucleotides match TRBD1. Losses at the gene ends were 4 bases for V and 3 bases for J; bases not matched to a gene: 0. The CDR3 has 13 residues. Germline CDR1 SGHRS, CDR2 YFSETQ. This CDR3 is CASSGTANEKLFF. CDR3 in DNA: TGCGCCAGCAGCGGGACAGCTAATGAAAAACTGTTTTTT.

The chain couples TRBV12-3 or TRBV12-4 to TRBJ1-2; no reliable D call. The CDR3 extends over 13 amino acids. V lost 3 bases and J 4 bases, leaving 9 bases between the germline ends. The CDR3 DNA sequence: TGTGCCAGCAGTTTGGCGGCAGCCTATGGCTACACCTTC. It translates to CASSLAAAYGYTF.

The rearrangement joins TRBV14 to TRBJ1-4; D not certain. CDR3 size: 15 residues. Germline V gene data show CDR1 as SGHDN and CDR2 as FVKESK. Trimming took off 6 bases at V and 0 bases at J, with 11 bases between the two ends. DNA of the CDR3: TGTGCCAGCAGTCCCCGGACGGCAACTAATGAAAAACTGTTTTTT. The encoded protein is CASSPRTATNEKLFF.

V gene TRBV5-1 combines with J gene TRBJ1-2; TRBD1 is a possible D gene (5 bases). The length of the CDR3 is 14 residues. Per the germline V gene, CDR1 is SGHRS and CDR2 is YFSETQ. V was pared by 3 bases and J by 6 bases, with 15 bases between. The CDR3 reads CASSWGKERNGYTF. Written as DNA, the CDR3 is TGCGCCAGCAGCTGGGGGAAGGAAAGAAATGGCTACACCTTC.

Notes on this clone: The junction departs from the called germline gene at one end, perhaps through a read error. The rearrangement links TRBV6-1 to TRBJ1-5, with a weak D call TRBD1 (6 bases). The CDR3 runs to 17 residues. From germline, CDR1 is MNHNS and CDR2 SASEGT. CDR3 amino acids: CASSQAVGGAGNQPQHF. DNA of the CDR3: TGTGCCAGCAGTCAAGCCGTTGGGGGGGCTGGCAATCAGCCCCAGCATTTT.

The V and J genes are TRBV4-1 and TRBJ1-2; D is undetermined. Between the trimmed V and J ends, which lost 3 bases and 5 bases, there was a span of 13 bases. The CDR3 is 14 amino acids. Looked up from germline, CDR1 is MGHRA and CDR2 is YSYEKL. CDR3 sequence (DNA): TGCGCCAGCAGCCAGGTACGGCACCCGTATGGCTACACCTTC. The encoded protein is CASSQVRHPYGYTF.